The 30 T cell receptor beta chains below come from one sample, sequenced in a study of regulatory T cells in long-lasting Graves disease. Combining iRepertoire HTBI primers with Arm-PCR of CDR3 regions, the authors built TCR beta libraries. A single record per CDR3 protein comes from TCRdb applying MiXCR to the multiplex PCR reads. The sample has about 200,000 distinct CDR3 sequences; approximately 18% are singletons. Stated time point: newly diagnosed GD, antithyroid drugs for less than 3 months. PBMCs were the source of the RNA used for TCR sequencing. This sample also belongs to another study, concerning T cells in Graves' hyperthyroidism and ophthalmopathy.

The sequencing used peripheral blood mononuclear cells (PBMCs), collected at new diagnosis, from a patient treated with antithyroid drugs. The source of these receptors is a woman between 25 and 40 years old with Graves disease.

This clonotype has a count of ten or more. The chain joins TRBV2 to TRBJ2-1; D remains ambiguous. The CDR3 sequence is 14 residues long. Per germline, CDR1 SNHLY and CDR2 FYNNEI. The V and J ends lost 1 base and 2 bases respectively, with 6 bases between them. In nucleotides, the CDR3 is TGTGCCAGCAGTGAAGGGCGTGCCTACAATGAGCAGTTCTTC. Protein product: CASSEGRAYNEQFF.

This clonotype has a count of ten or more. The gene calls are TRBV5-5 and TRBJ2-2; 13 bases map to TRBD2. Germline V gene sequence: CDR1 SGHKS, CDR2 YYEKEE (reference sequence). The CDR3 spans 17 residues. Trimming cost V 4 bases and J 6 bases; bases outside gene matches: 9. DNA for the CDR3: TGTGCCAGCAGCCCGGTCGGACTAGCGGGAGTGGCCGGGGAGCTGTTTTTT. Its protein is CASSPVGLAGVAGELFF.

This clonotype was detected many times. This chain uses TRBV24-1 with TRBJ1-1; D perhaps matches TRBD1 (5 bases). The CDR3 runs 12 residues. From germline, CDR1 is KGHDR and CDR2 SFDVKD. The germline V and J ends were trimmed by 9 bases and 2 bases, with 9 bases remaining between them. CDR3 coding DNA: TGTGCCACCTCAGACAGTAACACTGAAGCTTTCTTT. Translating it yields CATSDSNTEAFF.

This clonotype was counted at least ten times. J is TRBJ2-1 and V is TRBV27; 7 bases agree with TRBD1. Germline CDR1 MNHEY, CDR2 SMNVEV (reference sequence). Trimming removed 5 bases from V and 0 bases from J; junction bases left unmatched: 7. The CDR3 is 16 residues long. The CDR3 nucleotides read TGTGCCAGCAGTCCGGGACAGTCCCGCTCCTACAATGAGCAGTTCTTC. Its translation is CASSPGQSRSYNEQFF.

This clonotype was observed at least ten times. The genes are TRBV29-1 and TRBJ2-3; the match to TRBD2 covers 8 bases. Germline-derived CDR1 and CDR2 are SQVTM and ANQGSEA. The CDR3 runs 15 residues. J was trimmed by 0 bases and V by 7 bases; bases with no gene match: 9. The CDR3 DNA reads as TGCAGCGCCACGGGGGGGACGGATAGCACAGATACGCAGTATTTT. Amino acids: CSATGGTDSTDTQYF.

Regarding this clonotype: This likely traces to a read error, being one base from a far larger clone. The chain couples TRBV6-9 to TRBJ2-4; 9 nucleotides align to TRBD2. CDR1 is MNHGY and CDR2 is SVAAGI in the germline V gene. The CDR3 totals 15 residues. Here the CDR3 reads CASSYGLAGFDEQLF. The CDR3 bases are TGTGCCAGCAGTTACGGGCTAGCGGGGTTCGATGAGCAGCTCTTC.

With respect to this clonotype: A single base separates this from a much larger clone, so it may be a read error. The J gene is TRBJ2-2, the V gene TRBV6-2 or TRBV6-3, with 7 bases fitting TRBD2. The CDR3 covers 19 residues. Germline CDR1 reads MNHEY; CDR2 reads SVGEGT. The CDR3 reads CASSEESDFEGGSDGKLFF. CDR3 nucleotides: TGTGCCAGCAGTGAAGAATCGGACTTTGAGGGAGGGAGCGACGGGAAGCTGTTTTTT.

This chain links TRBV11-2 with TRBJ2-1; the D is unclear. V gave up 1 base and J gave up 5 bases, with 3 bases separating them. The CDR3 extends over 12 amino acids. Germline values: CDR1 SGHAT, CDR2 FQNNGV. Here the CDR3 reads CASSLVHNEQFF. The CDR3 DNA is TGTGCCAGCAGCTTAGTCCACAATGAGCAGTTCTTC.

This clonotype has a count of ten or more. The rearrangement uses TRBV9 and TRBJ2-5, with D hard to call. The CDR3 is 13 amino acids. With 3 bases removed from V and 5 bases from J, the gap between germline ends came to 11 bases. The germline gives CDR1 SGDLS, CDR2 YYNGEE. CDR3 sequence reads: CASSGARLETQYF. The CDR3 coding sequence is TGTGCCAGCAGCGGAGCCAGACTGGAGACCCAGTACTTC.

As DNA, the CDR3 is TGTGCCAGCCGACTAGCGGGACCCCCCGAGCAGTACTTC. Amino acid sequence: CASRLAGPPEQYF. The chain combines TRBV2 with TRBJ2-7; 11 bases align to TRBD2. The germline gives CDR1 SNHLY, CDR2 FYNNEI. This CDR3 has 13 amino acids. The V segment lost 8 bases and the J segment 6 bases; nucleotides outside the gene matches: 6. The whole variable domain, remainder taken from reference TRBV2 and TRBJ2-7, is EPEVTQTPSHQVTQMGQEVILRCVPISNHLYFYWYRQILGQKVEFLVSFYNNEISEKSEIFDDQFSVERPDGSNFTLKIRSTKLEDSAMYFCASRLAGPPEQYFGPGTRLTVT.

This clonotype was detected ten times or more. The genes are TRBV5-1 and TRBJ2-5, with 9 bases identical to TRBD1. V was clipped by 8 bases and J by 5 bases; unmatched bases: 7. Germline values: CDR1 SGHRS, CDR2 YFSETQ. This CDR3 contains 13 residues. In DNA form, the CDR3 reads TGCGCCAGTCGTACAGGGGGCGCGGAGACCCAGTACTTC. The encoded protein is CASRTGGAETQYF. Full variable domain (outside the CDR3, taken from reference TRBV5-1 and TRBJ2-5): KAGVTQTPRYLIKTRGQQVTLSCSPISGHRSVSWYQQTPGQGLQFLFEYFSETQRNKGNFPGRFSGRQFSNSRSEMNVSTLELGDSALYLCASRTGGAETQYFGPGTRLLVL.

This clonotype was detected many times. The CDR3 protein is CAWNHGRLAGGAYEQYF. In DNA, the CDR3 is TGTGCCTGGAATCATGGGCGACTAGCGGGAGGGGCCTACGAGCAGTACTTC. This chain uses TRBV30 with TRBJ2-7, with TRBD2 matching 14 bases. The CDR3 is 17 amino acids. Germline V lookup: CDR1 GTSNPN, CDR2 SVGIG (reference sequence). Unmatched junction bases numbered 10, after V lost 4 bases and J lost 2 bases.

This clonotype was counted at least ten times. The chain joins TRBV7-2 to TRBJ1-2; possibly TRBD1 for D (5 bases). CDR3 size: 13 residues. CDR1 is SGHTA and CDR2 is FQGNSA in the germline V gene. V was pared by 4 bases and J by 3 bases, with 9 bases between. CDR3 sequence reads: CASSYGTDYGYTF. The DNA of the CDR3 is TGTGCCAGCAGCTATGGGACCGACTATGGCTACACCTTC.

CDR3 protein: CASSVTSGRAADTQYF. Written as DNA, the CDR3 is TGTGCCAGCAGCGTGACTAGCGGGAGGGCCGCAGATACGCAGTATTTT. The chain combines TRBV9 with TRBJ2-3; 14 bases match TRBD2. This CDR3 is built from 16 residues. The ends lost 2 bases at V and 4 bases at J; junction bases unmatched: 3. CDR1 SGDLS and CDR2 YYNGEE come from the germline V gene. Using reference TRBV9 and TRBJ2-3 for the parts outside the CDR3, the full variable domain is DSGVTQTPKHLITATGQRVTLRCSPRSGDLSVYWYQQSLDQGLQFLIQYYNGEERAKGNILERFSAQQFPDLHSELNLSSLELGDSALYFCASSVTSGRAADTQYFGPGTRLTVL.

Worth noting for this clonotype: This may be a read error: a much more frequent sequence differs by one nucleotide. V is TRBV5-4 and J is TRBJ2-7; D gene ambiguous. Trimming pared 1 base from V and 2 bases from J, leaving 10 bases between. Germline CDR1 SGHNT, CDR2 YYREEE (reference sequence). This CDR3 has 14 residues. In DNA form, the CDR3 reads TGTGCCAGCAGCTTGAGGTACGACCCCTACGAGCAGTACTTC. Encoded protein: CASSLRYDPYEQYF. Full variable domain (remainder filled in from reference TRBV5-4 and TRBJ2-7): ETGVTQSPTHLIKTRGQQVTLRCSSQSGHNTVSWYQQALGQGPQFIFQYYREEENGRGNFPPRFSGLQFPNYSSELNVNALELDDSALYLCASSLRYDPYEQYFGPGTRLTVT.

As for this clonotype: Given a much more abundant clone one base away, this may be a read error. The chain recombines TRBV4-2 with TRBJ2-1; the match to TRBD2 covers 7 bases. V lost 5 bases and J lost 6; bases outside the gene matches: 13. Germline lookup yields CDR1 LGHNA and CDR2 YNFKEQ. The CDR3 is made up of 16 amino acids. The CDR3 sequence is CASSYWGGRTFNEQFF. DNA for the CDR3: TGTGCCAGCAGCTACTGGGGCGGGAGAACATTCAATGAGCAGTTCTTC.

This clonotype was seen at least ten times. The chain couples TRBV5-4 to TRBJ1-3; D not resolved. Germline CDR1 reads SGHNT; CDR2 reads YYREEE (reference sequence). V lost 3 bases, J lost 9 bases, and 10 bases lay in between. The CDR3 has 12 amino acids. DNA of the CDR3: TGTGCCAGCAGCTCGCTCGCGGGCACCATATATTTT. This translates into CASSSLAGTIYF.

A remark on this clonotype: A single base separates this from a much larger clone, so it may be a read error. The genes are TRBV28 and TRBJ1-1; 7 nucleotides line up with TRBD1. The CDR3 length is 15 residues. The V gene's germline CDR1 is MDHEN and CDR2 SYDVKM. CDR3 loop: CASRLSKMTGTEALF. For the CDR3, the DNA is TGTGCCAGCAGGCTGTCAAAAATGACAGGGACTGAAGCTCTCTTT.

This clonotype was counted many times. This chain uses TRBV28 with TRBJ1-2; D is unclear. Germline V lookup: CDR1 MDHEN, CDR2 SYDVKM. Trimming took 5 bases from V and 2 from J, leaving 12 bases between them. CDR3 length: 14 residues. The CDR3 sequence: CASSRLTENYGYTF. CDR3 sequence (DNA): TGTGCCAGCAGTCGACTCACAGAGAACTATGGCTACACCTTC.

The CDR3 protein is CASSFSPGTIYEQYF. In nucleotides, the CDR3 is TGTGCCAGCAGTTTCTCCCCGGGAACTATCTACGAGCAGTACTTC. V gene TRBV12-3 or TRBV12-4 combines with J gene TRBJ2-7, with D possibly matching TRBD2 (5 bases). Trimming took off 3 bases at V and 3 bases at J, with 15 bases between the two ends. This CDR3 spans 15 amino acids.

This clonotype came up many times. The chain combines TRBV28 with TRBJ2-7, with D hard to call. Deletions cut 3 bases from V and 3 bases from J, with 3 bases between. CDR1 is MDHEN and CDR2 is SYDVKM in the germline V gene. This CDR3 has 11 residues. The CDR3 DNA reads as TGTGCCAGCAGTTTGAACTACGAGCAGTACTTC. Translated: CASSLNYEQYF.

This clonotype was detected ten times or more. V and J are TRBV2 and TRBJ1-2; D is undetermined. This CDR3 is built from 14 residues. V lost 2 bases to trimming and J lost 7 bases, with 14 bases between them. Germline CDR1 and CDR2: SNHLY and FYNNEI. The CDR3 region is CASSESAGRGGYTF. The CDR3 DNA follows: TGTGCCAGCAGTGAAAGCGCGGGTCGCGGTGGCTACACCTTC.

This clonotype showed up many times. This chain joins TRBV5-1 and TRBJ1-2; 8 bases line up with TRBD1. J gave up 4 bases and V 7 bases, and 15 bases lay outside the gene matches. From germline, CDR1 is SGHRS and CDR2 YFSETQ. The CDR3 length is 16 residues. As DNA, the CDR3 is TGCGCCAGCGCGATTTTTCCGGGACAGGTGGCCTATGGCTACACCTTC. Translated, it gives CASAIFPGQVAYGYTF.

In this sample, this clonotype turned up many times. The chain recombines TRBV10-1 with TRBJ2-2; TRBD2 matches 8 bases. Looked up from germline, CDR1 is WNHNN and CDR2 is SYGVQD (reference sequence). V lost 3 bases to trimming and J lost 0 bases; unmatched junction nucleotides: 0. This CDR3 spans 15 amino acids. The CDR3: CASSDGGANTGELFF. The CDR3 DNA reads TGCGCCAGCAGTGACGGGGGGGCGAACACCGGGGAGCTGTTTTTT.

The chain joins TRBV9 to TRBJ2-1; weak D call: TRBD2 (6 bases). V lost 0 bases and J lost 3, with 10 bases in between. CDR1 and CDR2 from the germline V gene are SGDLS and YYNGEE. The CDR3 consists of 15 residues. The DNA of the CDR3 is TGTGCCAGCAGCGTAGGCGGGGATATCTACAATGAGCAGTTCTTC. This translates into CASSVGGDIYNEQFF.

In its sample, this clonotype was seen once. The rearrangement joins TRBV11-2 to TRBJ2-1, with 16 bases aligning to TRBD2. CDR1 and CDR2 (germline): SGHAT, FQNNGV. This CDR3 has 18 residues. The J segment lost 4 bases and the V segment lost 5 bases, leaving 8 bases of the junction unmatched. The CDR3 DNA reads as TGTGCCAGCAGCCGACCGGGACTAGCGGGGGGGCTATACAATGAGCAGTTCTTC. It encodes CASSRPGLAGGLYNEQFF.

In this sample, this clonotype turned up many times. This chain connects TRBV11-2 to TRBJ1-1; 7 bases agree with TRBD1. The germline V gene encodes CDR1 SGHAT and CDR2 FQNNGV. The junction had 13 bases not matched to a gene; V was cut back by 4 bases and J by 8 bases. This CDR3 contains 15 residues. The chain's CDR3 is CASSSDLGQTREAFF. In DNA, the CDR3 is TGTGCCAGCAGCTCCGACTTGGGACAGACCCGGGAAGCTTTCTTT.

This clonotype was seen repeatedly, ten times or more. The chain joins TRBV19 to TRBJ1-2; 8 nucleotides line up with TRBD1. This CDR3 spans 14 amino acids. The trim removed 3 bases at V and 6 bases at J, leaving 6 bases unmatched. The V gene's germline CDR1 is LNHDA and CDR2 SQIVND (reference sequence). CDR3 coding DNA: TGTGCCAGTAGTATCGGTGGACAGGGACATGGCTACACCTTC. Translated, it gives CASSIGGQGHGYTF.

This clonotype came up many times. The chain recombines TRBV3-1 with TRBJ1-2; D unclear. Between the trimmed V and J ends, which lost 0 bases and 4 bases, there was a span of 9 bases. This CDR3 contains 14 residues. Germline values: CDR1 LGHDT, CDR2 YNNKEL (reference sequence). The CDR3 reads CASSQDRPPYGYTF. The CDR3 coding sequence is TGTGCCAGCAGCCAAGATCGACCGCCCTATGGCTACACCTTC.

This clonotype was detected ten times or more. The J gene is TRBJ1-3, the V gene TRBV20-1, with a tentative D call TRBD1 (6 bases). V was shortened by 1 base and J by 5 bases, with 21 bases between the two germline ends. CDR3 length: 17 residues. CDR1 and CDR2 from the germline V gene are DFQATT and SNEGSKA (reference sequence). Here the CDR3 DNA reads TGCAGTGCTAGAGCGGGGGGGCGGACAATTTCTCGAAACACCATATATTTT. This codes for CSARAGGRTISRNTIYF.